Below are 17 T cell receptor beta chains sequenced from a single sample in a study of T cell changes during pregnancy in multiple sclerosis. Clones were read by immunoSEQ multiplex PCR, and TCRdb kept only the in-frame ones, dropping some. Of about 68,000 clones in the sample, more than 80% were seen once. This specimen was peripheral blood, taken in the second trimester of pregnancy. Every receptor here comes from a female donor with multiple sclerosis, enrolled in a pregnancy study.

The chain carries TRBV5-4 and TRBJ2-3, with 10 bases matching TRBD2. The CDR3 extends over 17 amino acids. Germline trimming cut 1 base from V and 6 bases from J; bases unmatched to any gene: 11. The germline gives CDR1 SGHNT, CDR2 YYREEE (reference sequence). CDR3: CASSLQVSGGPWDTQYF. Written as DNA, the CDR3 is TGTGCCAGCAGCTTGCAGGTTAGCGGGGGGCCTTGGGATACGCAGTATTTT. The variable domain in full, with the rest retrieved from reference TRBV5-4 and TRBJ2-3, is ETGVTQSPTHLIKTRGQQVTLRCSSQSGHNTVSWYQQALGQGPQFIFQYYREEENGRGNFPPRFSGLQFPNYSSELNVNALELDDSALYLCASSLQVSGGPWDTQYFGPGTRLTVL.

Turning to this clone: A junction boundary mismatches the germline segment, possibly from a read error. The chain couples TRBV15 to TRBJ1-2; no firm D call. The germline V gene has CDR1 LNHNV and CDR2 YYDKDF (reference sequence). The CDR3 sequence is 14 residues long. DNA for the CDR3: TGTGCCACCAGCAGAGGAGTAGACATCCCCATCTTTGCCTTC. It translates to CATSRGVDIPIFAF. Full variable domain (rest looked up from reference TRBV15 and TRBJ1-2): DAMVIQNPRYQVTQFGKPVTLSCSQTLNHNVMYWYQQKSSQAPKLLFHYYDKDFNNEADTPDNFQSRRPNTSFCFLDIRSPGLGDTAMYLCATSRGVDIPIFAFGSGTRLTVV.

This clone has just one count. The chain uses TRBV6-4 and TRBJ1-5, with D unresolved. This CDR3 is 13 amino acids long. Trimming removed 4 bases at V and 0 bases at J, with 4 bases between. Germline loops: CDR1 MRHNA, CDR2 SNTAGT. CDR3 amino acids: CASSGSSNQPQHF. CDR3 DNA: TGTGCCAGCAGTGGCAGTAGCAATCAGCCCCAGCATTTT.

J is TRBJ2-3 and V is TRBV7-3; TRBD2 agrees at 9 bases. CDR1 is SGHTA, CDR2 FQGTGA, per germline. With 4 bases clipped from V and 1 base from J, the junction kept 6 bases outside the gene matches. This CDR3 has 16 amino acids. The CDR3 reads CASSSRGGGGTDTQYF. DNA of the CDR3: TGTGCCAGCAGCTCGAGAGGCGGGGGGGGCACAGATACGCAGTATTTT.

The chain employs TRBV6-1 and TRBJ2-7; no clear D. CDR1 is MNHNS and CDR2 is SASEGT in the germline V gene. Trimming removed 4 bases from V and 2 bases from J, with 9 bases in between. The CDR3 is 13 residues long. In DNA form, the CDR3 reads TGTGCCAGCAGTGTCATTCCAGCCTACGAGCAGTACTTC. Amino acids: CASSVIPAYEQYF.

This clone occurred once. The V gene is TRBV11-2, the J gene TRBJ1-2; 9 bases align to TRBD1. This CDR3 is built from 14 residues. Germline values: CDR1 SGHAT, CDR2 FQNNGV. J lost 2 bases, V lost 4 bases, and 2 bases had no gene match. This chain's CDR3 is CASSSTGGNYGYTF. The CDR3 nucleotides read TGTGCCAGCAGCTCGACAGGGGGGAACTATGGCTACACCTTC.

The rearrangement joins TRBV2 to TRBJ1-2; TRBD1 is a possible D gene (5 bases). V was cut by 7 bases and J by 8 bases, with 17 bases left in between. This CDR3 spans 13 amino acids. The germline CDR1 and CDR2 sequences are SNHLY and FYNNEI. The CDR3 reads CASNRGDARGYTF. The CDR3 bases are TGTGCCAGCAACCGCGGGGACGCGCGGGGCTACACCTTC.

This sequence joins TRBV5-5 and TRBJ1-2; 7 nucleotides match TRBD1. The CDR3 totals 16 residues. The ends lost 4 bases at V and 3 bases at J; junction bases unmatched: 12. The germline V gene encodes CDR1 SGHKS and CDR2 YYEKEE (reference sequence). This CDR3 is CASSLTADRAYYGYTF. CDR3 sequence (DNA): TGTGCCAGCAGCCTGACAGCCGACAGGGCCTACTATGGCTACACCTTC. The full variable domain, completed using reference TRBV5-5 and TRBJ1-2, is DAGVTQSPTHLIKTRGQQVTLRCSPISGHKSVSWYQQVLGQGPQFIFQYYEKEERGRGNFPDRFSARQFPNYSSELNVNALLLGDSALYLCASSLTADRAYYGYTFGSGTRLTVV.

This chain links TRBV5-6 with TRBJ2-1; tentatively, D is TRBD1 (6 bases). Germline loops: CDR1 SGHDT, CDR2 YYEEEE. The V end was cut by 1 base, the J end by 6 bases, with 23 bases between. This CDR3 contains 18 residues. CDR3 loop: CASSLQGSPSIPSNEQFF. For the CDR3, the DNA is TGTGCCAGCAGCTTGCAGGGGTCCCCGTCGATACCAAGCAATGAGCAGTTCTTC.

The V and J genes are TRBV19 and TRBJ1-5; a possible D gene is TRBD1 (5 bases). Germline V gene lookup returns CDR1 LNHDA and CDR2 SQIVND (reference sequence). The CDR3 is made up of 16 amino acids. Trimming took off 4 bases at V and 0 bases at J, with 13 bases between the two ends. The DNA for the CDR3 is TGTGCCAGTAGTAGGGAGGTACAGGCTAGCAATCAGCCCCAGCATTTT. Amino acid sequence: CASSREVQASNQPQHF.

The V and J genes are TRBV27 and TRBJ2-1; 12 positions match TRBD2. CDR1 and CDR2 from the germline V gene are MNHEY and SMNVEV (reference sequence). V was pared by 3 bases and J by 7 bases, with 4 bases of the junction left unmatched. CDR3 length: 15 residues. In DNA form, the CDR3 reads TGTGCCAGCAGTTTCTCTAGCGGGGGGGATAATGAGCAGTTCTTC. It codes for CASSFSSGGDNEQFF.

The chain employs TRBV11-2 and TRBJ2-3; D might be TRBD1 (5 bases). The V and J ends lost 3 bases and 0 bases respectively, with 13 bases between them. This CDR3 is built from 16 residues. Germline V gene data show CDR1 as SGHAT and CDR2 as FQNNGV. DNA of the CDR3: TGTGCCAGCAGCTTCAGGGTGACCCGGAGCACAGATACGCAGTATTTT. Amino acids: CASSFRVTRSTDTQYF. The entire variable domain, with the rest obtained from reference TRBV11-2 and TRBJ2-3, is as follows: EAGVAQSPRYKIIEKRQSVAFWCNPISGHATLYWYQQILGQGPKLLIQFQNNGVVDDSQLPKDRFSAERLKGVDSTLKIQPAKLEDSAVYLCASSFRVTRSTDTQYFGPGTRLTVL.

Only a few counts were recorded for this clone. The J gene is TRBJ1-1, the V gene TRBV7-3, with 10 bases lining up with TRBD1. This CDR3 comprises 15 residues. V shed 4 bases and J 4 bases; nucleotides not matched to a gene: 6. Germline CDR1 and CDR2: SGHTA and FQGTGA. CDR3 DNA sequence: TGTGCCAGCAGCTCGACAGGGGGCCCGGGCACTGAAGCTTTCTTT. Amino acid sequence: CASSSTGGPGTEAFF.

The J gene is TRBJ2-7, the V gene TRBV6-5, with D possibly matching TRBD1 (6 bases). Germline V gene data show CDR1 as MNHEY and CDR2 as SVGAGI. The CDR3 sequence is 12 residues long. With 5 bases removed from V and 6 bases from J, the gap between germline ends came to 11 bases. The CDR3 loop is CASSPQGSEQYF. In nucleotides, the CDR3 is TGTGCCAGCAGTCCCCAGGGGAGCGAGCAGTACTTC.

The CDR3 DNA is TGTGCCAGCAGCCGAACAGGGGGGTTCTCTGGGGCCAACGTCCTGACTTTC. This gives the protein CASSRTGGFSGANVLTF. The chain recombines TRBV9 with TRBJ2-6; 8 bases match TRBD1. From germline, CDR1 is SGDLS and CDR2 YYNGEE. The V gene end was trimmed by 4 bases and the J gene end by 0 bases; junction bases not matched to a gene: 6. CDR3 length: 17 amino acids.

The genes are TRBV7-3 and TRBJ2-1, with unresolved D. Germline V gene sequence: CDR1 SGHTA, CDR2 FQGTGA. This CDR3 has 14 residues. Trimming pared 3 bases from V and 1 base from J, leaving 7 bases between. CDR3 amino acids: CASSFSVSYNEQFF. The CDR3, as DNA: TGTGCCAGCAGCTTTTCGGTTTCCTACAATGAGCAGTTCTTC.

V and J are TRBV15 and TRBJ1-6, with a weak D call TRBD1 (6 bases). Germline V gives CDR1 LNHNV, CDR2 YYDKDF (reference sequence). V lost 3 bases to trimming and J lost 9 bases, with 12 bases between them. The CDR3 has 14 amino acids. CDR3 sequence: CATSSNRAGSPLHF. The CDR3 region has the DNA TGTGCCACCAGCAGTAACAGGGCGGGTTCACCCCTCCACTTT.